These T cell receptor beta chains were read from a single sample in a study of T cell clones after liver transplantation. TCRdb keeps only in-frame clones here, not all; method: immunoSEQ multiplex PCR. The profile shows tens of thousands of clones, about 81% of them singletons. The specimen was CD4+ T cells from blood, collected before liver transplant. The source of these receptors is a human donor who received a liver transplant. Both conserved end residues are part of each CDR3. Each record gives: V gene, J gene, CDR3 protein.

TRBV5-4	TRBJ2-1	CASSLGGSGLHNEQFF
TRBV5-1	TRBJ1-4	CASSLGQVKTATNEKLFF
TRBV29-1	TRBJ2-5	CSVGTSGGQETQYF
TRBV7-6	TRBJ2-5	CASRKQYREETQYF
TRBV19	TRBJ1-4	CAVSQPRRGGVEKLFF
TRBV28	TRBJ1-1	CASTGKGQGNTEAFF
TRBV11-3	TRBJ2-2	CASSLGRGGHGELFF
TRBV19	TRBJ2-1	CASSRTSGGAYNEQFF
TRBV7-2	TRBJ2-1	CASSILGPSYNEQFF
TRBV7-3	TRBJ1-2	CASSLFRTGGHGDYGYTF
TRBV28	TRBJ2-7	CASSSGGASGRFSYEQYF
TRBV4-3	TRBJ2-3	CASSQDWRGVSTDTQYF
TRBV5-4	TRBJ2-7	CASSSTAGSHEQYF
TRBV4-2	TRBJ1-3	CASSQGLGQGRNTIYF
TRBV11-3	TRBJ1-1	CASSLYGPNTEAFF
TRBV19	TRBJ1-4	CASSQASGPTNEKLFF
TRBV28	TRBJ2-1	CASSPNGRGVAVGEQFF
TRBV30	TRBJ2-7	CAWSPGGIEQYF
TRBV15	TRBJ2-7	CATSGLGTGFSEQYF
TRBV7-9	TRBJ1-1	CASSFGNTEAFF
TRBV18	TRBJ2-7	CASSPQGGAISYEQYF
TRBV6-5	TRBJ1-3	CASRRGQDSGNTIYF